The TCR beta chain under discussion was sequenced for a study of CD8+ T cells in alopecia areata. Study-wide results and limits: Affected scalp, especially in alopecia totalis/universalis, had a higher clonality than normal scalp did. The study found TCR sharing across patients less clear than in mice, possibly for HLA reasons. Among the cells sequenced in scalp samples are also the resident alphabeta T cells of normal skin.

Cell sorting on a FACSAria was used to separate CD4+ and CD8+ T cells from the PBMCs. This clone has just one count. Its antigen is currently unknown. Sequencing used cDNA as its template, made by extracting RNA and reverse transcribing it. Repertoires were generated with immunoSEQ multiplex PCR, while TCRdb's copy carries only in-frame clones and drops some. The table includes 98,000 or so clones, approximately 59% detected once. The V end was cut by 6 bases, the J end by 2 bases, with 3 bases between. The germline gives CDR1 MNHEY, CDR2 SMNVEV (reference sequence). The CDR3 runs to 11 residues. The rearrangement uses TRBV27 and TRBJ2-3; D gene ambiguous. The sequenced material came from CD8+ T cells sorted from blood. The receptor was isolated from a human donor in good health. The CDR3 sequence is CASRDTDTQYF. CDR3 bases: TGTGCCAGCAGAGACACAGATACGCAGTATTTT.